This paragraph covers one TCR beta chain sequence. Its antigen is unidentified. The data were taken from a study of T cell responses to AZD1222 COVID-19 vaccine. Assay: immunoSEQ multiplex PCR; the TCRdb copy retains only in-frame clones and omits some. The table lists 150,000 to 200,000 clones, 92% of them singletons, with less than 4.5% in the top ten. Looked up from germline, CDR1 is LGHDT and CDR2 is YNNKEL (reference sequence). The V gene end was trimmed by 4 bases and the J gene end by 4 bases; junction bases not matched to a gene: 9. CDR3 length: 15 amino acids. The study's findings and limits: The study reported that nearly half of spike-specific TCRs target unmutated variant regions. The peak T cell response came first, and repertoires were sampled only after it. Possibly, clonal diversity was underestimated; donors were largely white British and included more females.

The chain recombines TRBV3-1 (or the pseudogene TRBV3-2) with TRBJ2-5; TRBD2 matches at 7 bases. The clonotype comes from an adult in good health. This specimen was peripheral blood, taken on day 0 of MenACWY control vaccination. CDR3 DNA sequence: TGTGCCAGCAGCCCGCACACGGGACTACGAGAGACCCAGTACTTC. It specifies CASSPHTGLRETQYF.